The next 21 T cell receptor beta chains were all read from a single sample in a study of blood T cell repertoires in COVID-19. Some clones are missing from TCRdb's copy, which holds only in-frame ones; the method was immunoSEQ multiplex PCR. Here the sample spans 60,000 or so clones, under 90% being singletons. Sequenced: peripheral blood. Receptor source: a woman over 75 with acute or convalescent COVID-19.

The chain carries TRBV7-2 and TRBJ1-1, with 9 bases fitting TRBD1. Germline V gene sequence: CDR1 SGHTA, CDR2 FQGNSA. This CDR3 contains 14 residues. Losses at the gene ends were 5 bases for V and 4 bases for J; bases not matched to a gene: 5. This chain's CDR3 is CASSMGQGGTEAFF. The CDR3 coding sequence is TGTGCCAGCAGCATGGGACAGGGAGGCACTGAAGCTTTCTTT.

The genes are TRBV6-6 and TRBJ1-2; TRBD1 matches at 8 bases. Per the germline V gene, CDR1 is MNHNY and CDR2 is SVGAGI (reference sequence). CDR3 length: 16 amino acids. J lost 1 base, V lost 3 bases, and 7 bases had no gene match. CDR3 bases: TGTGCCAGCAGTTATTCAGCAGGGGGCAATAACTATGGCTACACCTTC. It encodes CASSYSAGGNNYGYTF.

This chain joins TRBV6-1 and TRBJ1-1; D is perhaps TRBD1 (6 bases). Germline CDR1 and CDR2: MNHNS and SASEGT. The CDR3 consists of 16 residues. Trimming removed 3 bases at V and 10 bases at J, with 24 bases between. The CDR3 bases are TGTGCCAGCAGTGAGGAAGGGGGTGTGGCGGTTAACAGAGCTTTCTTT. This gives the protein CASSEEGGVAVNRAFF.

This chain joins TRBV5-1 and TRBJ2-5, with 10 positions matching TRBD2. The V and J ends lost 4 bases and 1 base, in that order; junction bases with no gene match: 7. The CDR3 contains 16 residues. Germline V gene sequence: CDR1 SGHRS, CDR2 YFSETQ. The CDR3 region has the DNA TGCGCCAGCAGCGGGGTAGCGGGGGGTTCCCAAGAGACCCAGTACTTC. Its translation is CASSGVAGGSQETQYF.

V and J are TRBV6-5 and TRBJ2-7; 12 bases are a match to TRBD1. With 8 bases clipped from V and 6 bases from J, the junction kept 8 bases outside the gene matches. This CDR3 comprises 14 residues. CDR1 and CDR2 from the germline V gene are MNHEY and SVGAGI. CDR3 in amino acids: CASERDRGLREQYF. In DNA form, the CDR3 reads TGTGCCAGCGAGCGGGACAGGGGGCTTCGCGAGCAGTACTTC.

The CDR3 here is CASSPRQSNQPQHF. CDR3 bases: TGTGCCAGTAGCCCCCGACAGTCCAATCAGCCCCAGCATTTT. This chain joins TRBV19 and TRBJ1-5; TRBD1 is a possible D gene (5 bases). The CDR3 is 14 amino acids. From germline, CDR1 is LNHDA and CDR2 SQIVND (reference sequence). V lost 6 bases, J lost 3 bases, and 12 bases lay in between. The whole variable domain, filled in from reference TRBV19 and TRBJ1-5, reads DGGITQSPKYLFRKEGQNVTLSCEQNLNHDAMYWYRQDPGQGLRLIYYSQIVNDFQKGDIAEGYSVSREKKESFPLTVTSAQKNPTAFYLCASSPRQSNQPQHFGDGTRLSIL.

The table lists this clone with a count of one. The J gene is TRBJ1-1, the V gene TRBV5-1; TRBD1 aligns across 9 bases. The CDR3 contains 14 residues. The germline V gene encodes CDR1 SGHRS and CDR2 YFSETQ. With V trimmed by 3 bases and J by 4 bases, 4 bases remained unmatched. This chain's CDR3 is CASSSGQGLTEAFF. CDR3 nucleotides: TGCGCCAGCAGCTCGGGACAGGGTCTCACTGAAGCTTTCTTT.

V usage is TRBV4-1 and J usage is TRBJ1-6; TRBD1 might be the D (5 bases). The ends were cut back, 0 bases at V and 4 bases at J, with 10 bases in the middle. The CDR3 extends over 16 amino acids. The germline CDR1 and CDR2 sequences are MGHRA and YSYEKL. The DNA for the CDR3 is TGCGCCAGCAGCCAAGATCCGGGACTGTATAATTCACCCCTCCACTTT. Protein sequence: CASSQDPGLYNSPLHF.

The chain recombines TRBV11-2 with TRBJ1-2; TRBD1 matches 7 bases. CDR1 is SGHAT, CDR2 FQNNGV, per germline. Trimming took 5 bases from V and 6 from J; bases not matched to a gene: 9. The CDR3 is 14 residues long. CDR3 amino acids: CASSITTGLNGYTF. DNA of the CDR3: TGTGCCAGCAGCATCACGACAGGGTTGAATGGCTACACCTTC.

The rearrangement uses TRBV5-1 and TRBJ1-6; 9 nucleotides match TRBD1. J lost 6 bases, V lost 0 bases, and 4 bases had no gene match. Per the germline V gene, CDR1 is SGHRS and CDR2 is YFSETQ. CDR3 size: 16 residues. CDR3: CASSLAPGQGNSPLHF. The CDR3 nucleotides are TGCGCCAGCAGCTTGGCCCCGGGACAGGGTAATTCACCCCTCCACTTT.

The rearrangement uses TRBV5-1 and TRBJ2-3; D unclear. The V and J ends lost 2 bases and 5 bases respectively, with 12 bases between them. Looked up from germline, CDR1 is SGHRS and CDR2 is YFSETQ. The CDR3 runs 14 residues. CDR3 DNA sequence: TGCGCCAGCAGCTTTTTCGATAGTAAAGATACGCAGTATTTT. It yields the protein CASSFFDSKDTQYF.

The gene calls are TRBV19 and TRBJ1-6; 10 positions match TRBD1. In germline, CDR1 is LNHDA, CDR2 SQIVND (reference sequence). With 9 bases clipped from V and 10 bases from J, the junction kept 6 bases outside the gene matches. The CDR3 contains 13 residues. The CDR3 DNA reads TGTGCCAGCGGGACAGGGGTATACTCACCCCTCCACTTT. This translates into CASGTGVYSPLHF.

The chain couples TRBV6-6 to TRBJ1-2; D is unresolved. This CDR3 is built from 12 residues. V lost 2 bases to trimming and J lost 5 bases, with 6 bases between them. Per germline, CDR1 MNHNY and CDR2 SVGAGI (reference sequence). The CDR3 DNA sequence: TGTGCCAGCAGTTACGAGAAATATGGCTACACCTTC. Translating gives CASSYEKYGYTF.

The chain uses TRBV4-1 and TRBJ1-1; tentative D call: TRBD1 (6 bases). The V end lost 3 bases, the J end lost 1 base, and 12 bases lay between the germline ends. The CDR3 consists of 15 residues. CDR1 is MGHRA and CDR2 is YSYEKL in the germline V gene. The CDR3 protein is CASSHRAQGNTEAFF. In DNA, the CDR3 is TGCGCCAGCAGCCACCGAGCACAGGGGAACACTGAAGCTTTCTTT.

The chain uses TRBV19 and TRBJ1-2; TRBD1 agrees at 9 bases. V gave up 2 bases and J gave up 5 bases; unmatched junction bases: 6. Germline V CDR1 and CDR2: LNHDA, SQIVND (reference sequence). This CDR3 contains 15 residues. CDR3 nucleotides: TGTGCCAGTAGTATATATCGGACAGGGGTGTATGGCTACACCTTC. This encodes CASSIYRTGVYGYTF.

In its sample, this clone is large. The chain has TRBV15 and TRBJ2-3, with D maybe TRBD2 (5 bases). CDR3 length: 14 residues. Germline V gene data show CDR1 as LNHNV and CDR2 as YYDKDF (reference sequence). V was pared by 4 bases and J by 2 bases, with 10 bases between. The CDR3 sequence: CATSNLDYTDTQYF. The CDR3 DNA reads as TGTGCCACCAGCAACCTAGACTACACAGATACGCAGTATTTT.

The chain employs TRBV24-1 and TRBJ2-1; 9 bases fit TRBD1. The length of the CDR3 is 15 residues. In germline, CDR1 is KGHDR, CDR2 SFDVKD. J was trimmed by 1 base and V by 9 bases; bases with no gene match: 6. CDR3 DNA: TGTGCCACCCAATCCGGGACAGGGTCCTACAATGAGCAGTTCTTC. Translating it yields CATQSGTGSYNEQFF.

The rearrangement uses TRBV5-1 and TRBJ2-1; 8 bases are a match to TRBD1. Germline V CDR1 and CDR2: SGHRS, YFSETQ. The V and J ends lost 2 bases and 8 bases, in that order; junction bases with no gene match: 9. There are 15 residues in the CDR3. CDR3 in amino acids: CASSLFPGGLDEQFF. CDR3 in DNA: TGCGCCAGCAGCTTATTCCCAGGGGGCTTGGATGAGCAGTTCTTC.

CDR3 amino acids: CASSLGVGGYNEQFF. The CDR3 coding sequence is TGTGCCAGCAGCTTAGGTGTTGGGGGGTACAATGAGCAGTTCTTC. V usage is TRBV11-3 and J usage is TRBJ2-1, with a weak D call TRBD2 (6 bases). CDR1 is SGHNT and CDR2 is YENEEA in the germline V gene. The CDR3 runs to 15 residues. Trimming shortened V by 1 base and J by 4 bases, and 11 bases separated the two germline ends.

V and J are TRBV3-1 (or the pseudogene TRBV3-2) and TRBJ2-7, with no clear D. The germline CDR1 and CDR2 sequences are LGHDT and YNNKEL (reference sequence). The CDR3 runs 12 residues. With 4 bases removed from V and 7 bases from J, the gap between germline ends came to 11 bases. The chain's CDR3 is CASSPTTGEQYF. The CDR3, as DNA: TGTGCCAGCAGCCCCACGACGGGTGAGCAGTACTTC.

V is TRBV5-1 and J is TRBJ1-1, with 7 nucleotides matching TRBD1. This CDR3 has 14 residues. The germline CDR1 and CDR2 sequences are SGHRS and YFSETQ. V dropped 3 bases and J dropped 4; count of bases not matched to a gene: 6. Here the CDR3 DNA reads TGCGCCAGCAGCTCCACAGGGGTTGGCACTGAAGCTTTCTTT. Translated, it gives CASSSTGVGTEAFF.